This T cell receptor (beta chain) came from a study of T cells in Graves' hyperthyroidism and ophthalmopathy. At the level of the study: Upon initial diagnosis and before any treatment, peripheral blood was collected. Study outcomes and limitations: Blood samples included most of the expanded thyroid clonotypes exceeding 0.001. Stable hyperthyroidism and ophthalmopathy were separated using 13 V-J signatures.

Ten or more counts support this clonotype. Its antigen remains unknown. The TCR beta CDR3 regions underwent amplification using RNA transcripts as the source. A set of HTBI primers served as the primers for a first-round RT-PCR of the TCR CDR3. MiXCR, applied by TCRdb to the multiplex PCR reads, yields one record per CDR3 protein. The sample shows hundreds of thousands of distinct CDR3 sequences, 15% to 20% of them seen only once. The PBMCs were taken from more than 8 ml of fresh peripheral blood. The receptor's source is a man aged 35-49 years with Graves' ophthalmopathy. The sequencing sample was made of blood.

In DNA, the CDR3 is TGTGCCAGCAGTTTGGACAGGCAGCAGTACTTC. Its protein product is CASSLDRQQYF. The genes are TRBV12-3 or TRBV12-4 and TRBJ2-7; 7 nucleotides align to TRBD1. V gave up 3 bases and J gave up 8 bases; unmatched junction bases: 1. The CDR3 is 11 residues long.